The clone carrying this T cell receptor beta chain came up a few times. The antigen is unknown. The entry originates in a study of cytomegalovirus exposure and HLA in healthy donors. Broader study findings: A later analysis found TCR association rates differed by HLA locus, highest for DRB1 and lowest for HLA-C.

Germline CDR1 and CDR2: SGHNT and YYREEE (reference sequence). The germline V and J ends were trimmed by 0 bases and 3 bases, with 12 bases remaining between them. CDR3 length: 16 amino acids. Both 60 Vbeta primers and 13 Jbeta primers went into the PCR. Per the original methods: In a later analysis, the count reached 80 million or so unique TCR beta chains, with about 10 million shared. TCRdb's copy holds only in-frame clones and misses some; the assay was immunoSEQ multiplex PCR. The V and J calls and clone size come from that table; D and trimming were worked out from the DNA. The table records tens of thousands of clones, around 75% of them present only once.

The sequenced sample consisted of PBMCs. The TCR originated in a man aged 40-55 years in good health and CMV-seronegative. The chain uses TRBV5-4 and TRBJ1-4; possible D gene TRBD1, 6 bases. CDR3 sequence (DNA): TGTGCCAGCAGCTTGGGGGGGCCAGGGTCTAATGAAAAACTGTTTTTT. It translates to CASSLGGPGSNEKLFF.